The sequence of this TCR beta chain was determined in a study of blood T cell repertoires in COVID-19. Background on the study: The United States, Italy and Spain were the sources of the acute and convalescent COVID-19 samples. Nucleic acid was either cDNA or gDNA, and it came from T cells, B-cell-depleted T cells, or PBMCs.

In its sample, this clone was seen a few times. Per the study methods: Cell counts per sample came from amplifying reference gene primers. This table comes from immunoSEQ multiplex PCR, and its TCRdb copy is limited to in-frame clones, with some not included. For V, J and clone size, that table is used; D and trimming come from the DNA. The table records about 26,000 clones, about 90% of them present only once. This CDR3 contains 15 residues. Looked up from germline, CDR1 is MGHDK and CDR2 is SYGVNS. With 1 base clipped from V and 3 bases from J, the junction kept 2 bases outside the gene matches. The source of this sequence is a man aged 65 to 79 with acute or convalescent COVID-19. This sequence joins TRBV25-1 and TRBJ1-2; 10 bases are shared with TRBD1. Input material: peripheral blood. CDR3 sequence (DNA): TGTGCCAGCAGTGAATGGGACAGGGGAGACTATGGCTACACCTTC. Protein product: CASSEWDRGDYGYTF.